A single sample is the source of the 6 T cell receptor beta chains below, sequenced in a study of breast tumors, draining lymph nodes, adjacent tissues. Axillary draining lymph nodes of breast cancer patients supplied the node samples. MiXCR was run by TCRdb on the multiplex PCR reads, yielding one entry per CDR3 protein. The table has 150,000 to 250,000 distinct CDR3 sequences, around 29% seen once. What was sequenced was axillary lymph node tissue. The origin of the receptors is a female donor with breast cancer. Some clones in this sample may be carry-over from other donors' samples.

In its sample, this clonotype was seen many times. A much larger clone differs from this one at a single base, so this may be a read error. The chain employs TRBV14 and TRBJ1-4, with D possibly being TRBD1 (5 bases). The germline V gene encodes CDR1 SGHDN and CDR2 FVKESK. Trimming cost V 5 bases and J 8 bases, with 12 bases left between them. The CDR3 spans 13 residues. CDR3: CASSRDGGEKLFF. CDR3 coding DNA: TGTGCCAGCAGCAGGGACGGGGGGGAAAAACTGTTTTTT. Full variable domain (remainder filled in from reference TRBV14 and TRBJ1-4): EAGVTQFPSHSVIEKGQTVTLRCDPISGHDNLYWYRRVMGKEIKFLLHFVKESKQDESGMPNNRFLAERTGGTYSTLKVQPAELEDSGVYFCASSRDGGEKLFFGSGTQLSVL.

This clonotype was found a few times. This chain links TRBV11-2 with TRBJ1-1; tentative D call: TRBD1 (5 bases). CDR1 is SGHAT, CDR2 FQNNGV, per germline. The CDR3 consists of 15 residues. V lost 7 bases and J 3 bases, leaving 18 bases between the germline ends. The chain's CDR3 is CASTLRGLEDTEAFF. In nucleotides, the CDR3 is TGTGCCAGCACCCTCCGGGGCCTGGAGGACACTGAAGCTTTCTTT.

The chain combines TRBV20-1 with TRBJ2-7; D is undetermined. V was cut by 0 bases and J by 9 bases, with 15 bases left in between. The CDR3 has 13 residues. In germline, CDR1 is DFQATT, CDR2 SNEGSKA (reference sequence). The CDR3 region is CSARDRRTDAQYF. In DNA, the CDR3 is TGCAGTGCTAGAGATCGGCGGACGGACGCGCAGTACTTC.

For this clonotype: At one of its ends the junction is not consistent with the germline gene, which may arise from a read error. J is TRBJ2-5 and V is TRBV5-6; a possible D gene is TRBD1 (5 bases). Germline V gene data show CDR1 as SGHDT and CDR2 as YYEEEE. The CDR3 runs 13 residues. The CDR3 DNA follows: TGTGTCAGCAGCTTGACAGAACAAGAGACCCAGTACTTC. It is translated as CVSSLTEQETQYF.

CDR3 sequence (DNA): TGTGCCAGCAGCTTCAGAAACACTGAAGCTTTCTTT. The encoded protein is CASSFRNTEAFF. The V gene is TRBV5-8, the J gene TRBJ1-1, with D uncertain. From germline, CDR1 is SGHTS and CDR2 YDEGEE. V gave up 2 bases and J gave up 2 bases, with 4 bases separating them. CDR3 length: 12 residues.

The V call is TRBV28, the J call TRBJ2-7, with D uncertain. In germline, CDR1 is MDHEN, CDR2 SYDVKM. This CDR3 region has 15 residues. V lost 7 bases to trimming and J lost 8 bases, with 24 bases between them. The CDR3 nucleotides read TGTGCCAGCAACGGCTTGGGCAGCAGAGGTATAAAGCAGTACTTC. Translated: CASNGLGSRGIKQYF.